These 30 T cell receptor beta chains came from one sample sequenced in a study of cytomegalovirus exposure and HLA in healthy donors. With 60 Vbeta and 13 Jbeta primers, the PCR was carried out. Sequenced by immunoSEQ multiplex PCR; TCRdb stores in-frame clones only, minus some. The sample includes about 95,000 clones, about 73% of them seen just once. Sequenced: PBMCs. These receptors all stem from a woman aged 45-65 years in good health and CMV-seropositive.

The V and J genes are TRBV5-1 and TRBJ1-2; D is perhaps TRBD1 (6 bases). Germline CDR1 and CDR2: SGHRS and YFSETQ. Trimming left V 3 bases short and J 13 bases short, with 25 bases between. The CDR3 contains 15 residues. The CDR3 here is CASSSGPPRGRGSTF. CDR3 coding DNA: TGCGCCAGCAGCTCCGGCCCCCCCAGGGGAAGGGGGAGCACCTTC.

J is TRBJ2-7 and V is TRBV7-2; 9 bases map to TRBD2. The germline V gene has CDR1 SGHTA and CDR2 FQGNSA. V dropped 3 bases and J dropped 7; count of bases not matched to a gene: 16. This CDR3 contains 17 residues. CDR3 sequence: CASSFRPGAGGPREQYF. The DNA of the CDR3 is TGTGCCAGCAGCTTTCGACCGGGGGCGGGAGGGCCTAGGGAGCAGTACTTC.

The chain carries TRBV4-3 and TRBJ2-2; TRBD2 is a possible D gene (5 bases). The V gene lost 4 bases and the J gene lost 4 bases, with 10 bases spanning the gap. Germline CDR1 is LGHNA and CDR2 is YSLEER. This CDR3 has 14 residues. The CDR3: CASSPEVFTGELFF. In nucleotides, the CDR3 is TGCGCCAGCAGCCCGGAGGTGTTCACCGGGGAGCTGTTTTTT.

This clone showed up just a few times. The chain couples TRBV30 to TRBJ2-7; perhaps TRBD1 as D (6 bases). This CDR3 region has 13 residues. Trimming stripped 3 bases from V and 1 base from J, with 10 bases between. Germline assignment: CDR1 GTSNPN and CDR2 SVGIG (reference sequence). CDR3 nucleotides: TGTGCCTGGAGAGTAGGGGGATCCTACGAGCAGTACTTC. Translation: CAWRVGGSYEQYF.

This clone came up a few times. The V and J genes are TRBV6-1 and TRBJ2-1; 7 nucleotides line up with TRBD2. CDR1 and CDR2 (germline): MNHNS, SASEGT. The CDR3 consists of 19 residues. V shed 3 bases and J 0 bases; nucleotides not matched to a gene: 14. CDR3 nucleotide sequence: TGTGCCAGCAGTGAGGGTTCGAGCGGGACCCGAAACTCCTACAATGAGCAGTTCTTC. It translates to CASSEGSSGTRNSYNEQFF.

This clone has only a few counts. A read error may explain this, as a much larger clone is one base away. This specimen includes other DNA sequences encoding the same CDR3. The chain joins TRBV4-1 to TRBJ2-7; 7 nucleotides line up with TRBD2. The junction had 5 bases not matched to a gene; V was cut back by 3 bases and J by 3 bases. Germline CDR1 MGHRA, CDR2 YSYEKL. The CDR3 has 14 amino acids. The CDR3 sequence is CASSQERDHYEQYF. CDR3 nucleotide sequence: TGCGCCAGCAGCCAGGAGCGGGACCACTACGAGCAGTACTTC.

The chain employs TRBV7-2 and TRBJ2-3, with no clear D. Looked up from germline, CDR1 is SGHTA and CDR2 is FQGNSA. Between the trimmed V and J ends, which lost 2 bases and 3 bases, there was a span of 9 bases. The CDR3 length is 14 residues. The CDR3 DNA reads TGTGCCAGCAGCTTAATGTTCGGGACAGATACGCAGTATTTT. This sequence encodes CASSLMFGTDTQYF.

The J gene is TRBJ2-3, the V gene TRBV7-3; 8 positions agree with TRBD2. Trimming took 5 bases from V and 4 from J; bases not matched to a gene: 8. The V gene's germline CDR1 is SGHTA and CDR2 FQGTGA. The CDR3 runs 15 residues. This CDR3 is CASSPSGSGADTQYF. CDR3 nucleotide sequence: TGTGCCAGCAGCCCAAGCGGGAGTGGGGCAGATACGCAGTATTTT.

The chain carries TRBV27 and TRBJ1-5; TRBD1 is a possible D gene (5 bases). The CDR3 length is 13 residues. Trimming left V 5 bases short and J 7 bases short, with 12 bases between. Looked up from germline, CDR1 is MNHEY and CDR2 is SMNVEV (reference sequence). The CDR3 DNA reads TGTGCCAGCAGTCTTATAGGGGCGCAGCCCCAGCATTTT. It encodes CASSLIGAQPQHF.

The gene calls are TRBV9 and TRBJ2-3; 8 nucleotides match TRBD2. This CDR3 region has 18 residues. The germline V gene has CDR1 SGDLS and CDR2 YYNGEE. Unmatched junction bases numbered 16, after V lost 4 bases and J lost 3 bases. The CDR3 sequence is CASSQGRGSGGLTDTQYF. The CDR3 coding sequence is TGTGCCAGCAGCCAGGGGCGGGGGAGCGGGGGTCTTACAGATACGCAGTATTTT.

The chain employs TRBV6-5 and TRBJ1-1; TRBD1 matches 7 bases. CDR1 is MNHEY and CDR2 is SVGAGI in the germline V gene. Trimming took 5 bases from V and 7 from J; bases not matched to a gene: 4. The CDR3 covers 12 residues. The CDR3 region is CASSRWDSEAFF. The CDR3 coding sequence is TGTGCCAGCAGTCGCTGGGACAGTGAAGCTTTCTTT.

The sample holds a few counts of this clone. The chain employs TRBV7-8 and TRBJ1-2; 7 bases map to TRBD1. V was clipped by 8 bases and J by 4 bases; unmatched bases: 16. This CDR3 is 16 amino acids long. Germline loops: CDR1 SGHVS, CDR2 FQNEAQ. CDR3 in amino acids: CASSTGETHRLYGYTF. CDR3 coding DNA: TGTGCCAGCTCAACAGGGGAAACCCACCGGCTCTATGGCTACACCTTC.

This clone occurred a few times. The genes are TRBV5-4 and TRBJ1-2; 7 bases agree with TRBD1. In germline, CDR1 is SGHNT, CDR2 YYREEE (reference sequence). V dropped 4 bases and J dropped 1; count of bases not matched to a gene: 7. CDR3 length: 15 residues. The CDR3 DNA reads TGTGCCAGCAGCCCCCCCCCAGGGGGTAACTATGGCTACACCTTC. This translates into CASSPPPGGNYGYTF.

The genes are TRBV6-1 and TRBJ1-5; 8 bases fit TRBD1. Germline V CDR1 and CDR2: MNHNS, SASEGT. Unmatched junction bases numbered 8, after V lost 6 bases and J lost 7 bases. This CDR3 region has 14 residues. The CDR3 sequence is CASSPDREVQPQHF. The CDR3, as DNA: TGTGCCAGCAGCCCGGACAGGGAGGTGCAGCCCCAGCATTTT.

This clone has just a few counts. The chain uses TRBV2 and TRBJ2-1; D is uncertain. CDR3 length equals 11 residues. Per germline, CDR1 SNHLY and CDR2 FYNNEI. With 4 bases removed from V and 9 bases from J, the gap between germline ends came to 7 bases. The CDR3 spells CASSVVVEQFF. As DNA, the CDR3 is TGTGCCAGCAGTGTGGTAGTTGAGCAGTTCTTC.

This clone was found a few times. V and J are TRBV10-3 and TRBJ2-6; tentatively, D is TRBD2 (6 bases). Trimming took off 4 bases at V and 0 bases at J, with 7 bases between the two ends. Per germline, CDR1 ENHRY and CDR2 SYGVKD. The CDR3 loop spans 15 amino acids. Written as DNA, the CDR3 is TGTGCCATCAGTGGCGGGGACTCTGGGGCCAACGTCCTGACTTTC. Protein sequence: CAISGGDSGANVLTF.

This clone was observed a handful of times. The V call is TRBV4-1, the J call TRBJ2-5, with TRBD2 matching over 12 bases. The CDR3 has 13 residues. CDR1 is MGHRA, CDR2 YSYEKL, per germline. V was pared by 8 bases and J by 11 bases, with 9 bases of the junction left unmatched. CDR3 protein: CASSLGLAGQQYF. CDR3 nucleotide sequence: TGCGCCAGCTCCCTGGGACTAGCGGGTCAGCAGTACTTC.

The chain is built from TRBV10-3 and TRBJ2-2, with D maybe TRBD2 (5 bases). CDR3 length equals 14 residues. With 2 bases removed from V and 4 bases from J, the gap between germline ends came to 8 bases. Germline CDR1 is ENHRY and CDR2 is SYGVKD. CDR3 bases: TGTGCCATCAGTGAGACCGCGGGCACCGGGGAGCTGTTTTTT. This sequence encodes CAISETAGTGELFF.

The chain uses TRBV9 and TRBJ2-5, with 10 positions matching TRBD1. The J segment lost 11 bases and the V segment lost 4 bases, leaving 11 bases of the junction unmatched. Germline values: CDR1 SGDLS, CDR2 YYNGEE. The CDR3 sequence is 14 residues long. CDR3 loop: CASSPRDRGGEQYF. The CDR3 bases are TGTGCCAGCAGCCCGCGGGACAGGGGTGGAGAGCAGTACTTC.

This clone was seen a few times. V usage is TRBV5-1 and J usage is TRBJ1-1; D not resolved. V was cut by 0 bases and J by 0 bases, with 9 bases left in between. Per germline, CDR1 SGHRS and CDR2 YFSETQ. The length of the CDR3 is 15 residues. The CDR3 DNA reads as TGCGCCAGCAGCTTGGAGTTCAGTATGAACACTGAAGCTTTCTTT. Translation gives CASSLEFSMNTEAFF.

This chain links TRBV5-4 with TRBJ2-2; D gene uncertain. Trimming removed 0 bases from V and 6 bases from J, with 3 bases in between. Looked up from germline, CDR1 is SGHNT and CDR2 is YYREEE (reference sequence). The CDR3 covers 12 residues. The CDR3 protein is CASSLGPGELFF. The DNA of the CDR3 is TGTGCCAGCAGCTTGGGGCCCGGGGAGCTGTTTTTT. Full variable domain (remainder filled in from reference TRBV5-4 and TRBJ2-2): ETGVTQSPTHLIKTRGQQVTLRCSSQSGHNTVSWYQQALGQGPQFIFQYYREEENGRGNFPPRFSGLQFPNYSSELNVNALELDDSALYLCASSLGPGELFFGEGSRLTVL.

The chain recombines TRBV2 with TRBJ1-5, with D possibly being TRBD1 (5 bases). Trimming left V 4 bases short and J 5 bases short, with 12 bases between. There are 14 residues in the CDR3. Germline V CDR1 and CDR2: SNHLY, FYNNEI. CDR3 nucleotide sequence: TGTGCCAGCAGTGGAGGGAGGGGAGATCAGCCCCAGCATTTT. Its protein product is CASSGGRGDQPQHF.

The CDR3 coding sequence is TGTGCCAGCAGCTTGACAGGCCGGGACAGCTCCTACGAGCAGTACTTC. It encodes CASSLTGRDSSYEQYF. V and J are TRBV7-9 and TRBJ2-7, with TRBD1 matching 7 bases. The germline V gene encodes CDR1 SEHNR and CDR2 FQNEAQ (reference sequence). The junction had 8 bases not matched to a gene; V was cut back by 3 bases and J by 0 bases. This CDR3 is 16 amino acids long.

This clone was observed a handful of times. This chain connects TRBV5-1 to TRBJ1-5; tentative D call: TRBD1 (5 bases). The CDR3 sequence is 17 residues long. V was clipped by 3 bases and J by 1 base, with 17 bases between them. Per germline, CDR1 SGHRS and CDR2 YFSETQ. The CDR3 loop is CASSSGGTRGSNQPQHF. The CDR3 nucleotides are TGCGCCAGCAGCTCGGGGGGGACCCGGGGAAGCAATCAGCCCCAGCATTTT.

The V and J genes are TRBV7-3 and TRBJ2-7; 8 nucleotides agree with TRBD1. Trimming at V came to 5 bases and at J to 0 bases, leaving 12 bases not matched to a gene. Germline V gene lookup returns CDR1 SGHTA and CDR2 FQGTGA. This CDR3 contains 17 residues. DNA of the CDR3: TGTGCCAGCAGCCCAAATATCCCGGGACAGGTCTCCTACGAGCAGTACTTC. This translates into CASSPNIPGQVSYEQYF.

V usage is TRBV6-6 and J usage is TRBJ2-5, with TRBD1 matching 7 bases. Germline V lookup: CDR1 MNHNY, CDR2 SVGAGI (reference sequence). The ends lost 5 bases at V and 7 bases at J; junction bases unmatched: 13. This CDR3 region has 15 residues. This CDR3 reads CASSHQTWPGGTQYF. Written as DNA, the CDR3 is TGTGCCAGCAGTCACCAGACTTGGCCAGGGGGGACCCAGTACTTC.

This rearrangement joins TRBV15 to TRBJ2-1; 10 nucleotides match TRBD2. CDR1 and CDR2 (germline): LNHNV, YYDKDF (reference sequence). Trimming took 0 bases from V and 7 from J; bases not matched to a gene: 6. CDR3 length equals 16 residues. CDR3 bases: TGTGCCACCAGCAGAGATCGAACTAGCGGGATGAATGAGCAGTTCTTC. Protein: CATSRDRTSGMNEQFF.

This clone was observed a few times. This rearrangement joins TRBV15 to TRBJ1-1, with D maybe TRBD1 (6 bases). The CDR3 consists of 14 residues. The germline gives CDR1 LNHNV, CDR2 YYDKDF (reference sequence). Between the trimmed V and J ends, which lost 4 bases and 0 bases, there was a span of 9 bases. The CDR3 loop reads CATSKGTMNTEAFF. DNA of the CDR3: TGTGCCACCAGCAAGGGGACAATGAACACTGAAGCTTTCTTT.

This chain joins TRBV28 and TRBJ1-1, with D unresolved. The V end lost 5 bases, the J end lost 1 base, and 11 bases lay between the germline ends. Looked up from germline, CDR1 is MDHEN and CDR2 is SYDVKM. The CDR3 runs to 14 residues. CDR3 in amino acids: CASSPPRQNTEAFF. Written as DNA, the CDR3 is TGTGCCAGCAGTCCCCCCAGGCAGAACACTGAAGCTTTCTTT.

The chain has TRBV19 and TRBJ2-5; no clear D gene. The end of the DNA is better explained by TRBJ2-7, so the J call may be wrong. The CDR3 spans 13 residues. Germline CDR1 is LNHDA and CDR2 is SQIVND (reference sequence). The CDR3 spells CASSGLGIYEQYF. The CDR3 bases are TGTGCCAGTAGTGGTCTAGGTATTTACGAGCAGTACTTC.